Listed below are T cell receptor beta chains from one sample, sequenced in a study of T cell responses to AZD1222 COVID-19 vaccine. TCRdb keeps only in-frame clones here, not all; method: immunoSEQ multiplex PCR. This sample has roughly 180,000 clones, with 75% to 90% found just once. The source was peripheral blood, collected on day 0 of AZD1222 vaccination. The receptors here all came from an adult in good health. Both conserved end residues are part of each CDR3.

>15|TRBV5-4|TRBJ1-4
CASSLDGDVNEKLFF
>13|TRBV29-1|TRBJ2-7
CSVHGGVLYEQYF
>15|TRBV10-1|TRBJ2-7
CASAKTELRSYEQYF
>18|TRBV2|TRBJ2-3
CASSELGSGPGSSDTQYF
>11|TRBV4-1|TRBJ2-7
CASKMTPGLLF
>14|TRBV6-5|TRBJ2-7
CASSYSGQSYEQYF
>13|TRBV15|TRBJ1-3
CATSTVSGNTIYF
>14|TRBV6-2/TRBV6-3|TRBJ1-6
CASSRTGSNSPLHF
>17|TRBV3-1/TRBV3-2|TRBJ2-1
CASSQEGRGTLYNEQFF
>13|TRBV12-3/TRBV12-4|TRBJ2-3
CASVLASTDTQYF
>13|TRBV6-2/TRBV6-3|TRBJ1-3
CASSTSSGNTIYF
>15|TRBV3-1/TRBV3-2|TRBJ1-6
CASSQESSYNSPLHF
>16|TRBV7-3|TRBJ1-1
CASSSRGTGMNTEAFF
>16|TRBV9|TRBJ2-2
CASSVEILGDTGELFF
>15|TRBV5-4|TRBJ2-2
CASSLRLAKPGELFF
>14|TRBV5-8|TRBJ2-2
CASSHQDQAGELFF
>15|TRBV6-5|TRBJ1-6
CASSSFRSTNSPLHF
>16|TRBV7-9|TRBJ2-5
CASSLPGTAVQETQYF
>13|TRBV24-1|TRBJ2-7
CATSGSSSYEQYF
>15|TRBV2|TRBJ2-7
CASRDAGMGGREQYF
>13|TRBV2|TRBJ1-2
CASTQGGNYGYTF
>16|TRBV7-8|TRBJ1-2
CASSLTRTALNHGYTF
>14|TRBV28|TRBJ1-1
CASSSPGQNTEAFF
>17|TRBV3-1/TRBV3-2|TRBJ1-5
CASSQDGTLLSNQPQHF
>16|TRBV5-1|TRBJ2-3
CASSKTSGGSKDTQYF
>14|TRBV7-9|TRBJ2-3
CASSLVGATDTQYF
>17|TRBV5-4|TRBJ2-7
CASSFGDARGLSYEQYF
>17|TRBV15|TRBJ2-1
CATSLGIYLSGGDEQFF
>16|TRBV6-2/TRBV6-3|TRBJ2-5
CASSYSLRGNQETQYF
>14|TRBV28|TRBJ1-5
CASSLVGGHQPQHF
>17|TRBV3-1/TRBV3-2|TRBJ1-6
CASTQQGGSSYNSPLHF
>14|TRBV4-1|TRBJ2-2
CASSNPGTLGELFF
>15|TRBV4-3|TRBJ2-7
CASSQTGTGGYEQYF
>14|TRBV7-9|TRBJ2-3
CASSLGRATDTQYF
>14|TRBV25-1|TRBJ1-4
CASSESGSGEKLFF
>13|TRBV6-4|TRBJ2-3
CASGGRSTDTQYF
>14|TRBV5-1|TRBJ1-3
CASSTDISGNTIYF
>13|TRBV25-1|TRBJ1-2
CASSSDSNYGYTF
>12|TRBV28|TRBJ2-2
CASSRGSGELFF
>14|TRBV20-1|TRBJ2-1
CSASGSGGHNEQFF
>18|TRBV7-2|TRBJ2-5
CASSLGVAGETIKETQYF
>15|TRBV4-1|TRBJ1-1
CASSQDTKGNTEAFF
>12|TRBV30|TRBJ1-2
CAYWDANYGYTF
>18|TRBV7-8|TRBJ1-4
CASSIQNRGWAFNEKLFF
>16|TRBV5-1|TRBJ1-6
CASSLSEPNYNSPLHF
>13|TRBV10-3|TRBJ2-7
CAISEDVTGEQYF
>11|TRBV4-2|TRBJ2-3
CASSHSDTQYF
>15|TRBV27|TRBJ1-3
CASSSYRGRGNTIYF
>15|TRBV5-6|TRBJ2-3
CASSLGGKSTDTQYF
>15|TRBV2|TRBJ1-5
CASRGAGSGNQPQHF
>16|TRBV24-1|TRBJ2-3
CATSDRPGAGTDTQYF
>14|TRBV7-9|TRBJ1-6
CASSLDRGNSPLHF
>14|TRBV19|TRBJ1-1
CASSILFGNTEAFF
>15|TRBV2|TRBJ1-2
CASSGEPLARYGYTF
>13|TRBV6-5|TRBJ1-6
CASSWGQGSPLHF
>15|TRBV15|TRBJ1-3
CATADRTHSGNTIYF
>16|TRBV27|TRBJ2-1
CASRGSGGLTYNEQFF
>15|TRBV5-1|TRBJ2-3
CASSLSSGGTDTQYF
>16|TRBV11-2|TRBJ2-5
CASSLDMGAGQETQYF